The subject of this entry is one TCR beta chain. The target antigen is unknown. Assay: immunoSEQ multiplex PCR; the TCRdb copy retains only in-frame clones and omits some. The sample shows some 2.1 million clones, roughly 95% of them seen only once. Naive CD8 cells, CD45RO-negative and positively selected for CCR7, excluded terminally differentiated effector memory CD45RA+ cells. This specimen comes from a study of shared clonotypes between healthy human individuals. Study conclusions and caveats: Naive subsets typically showed greater estimated richness than memory subsets.

The sequence came from a man between 18 and 29 years old in good health. Some clones in this sample may be carry-over from other donors' samples. What was sequenced was naive CD8+ T cells from PBMCs.

The CDR3 reads CASSEVPGQPYNEQFF. The DNA of the CDR3 is TGTGCCAGCAGTGAGGTTCCAGGGCAGCCCTACAATGAGCAGTTCTTC. This rearrangement joins TRBV2 to TRBJ2-1; D possibly corresponds to TRBD1 (5 bases). V was pared by 3 bases and J by 2 bases, with 14 bases between. Germline CDR1 is SNHLY and CDR2 is FYNNEI. The CDR3 covers 16 residues.